Listed below are T cell receptor beta chains from one sample, sequenced in a study of PD-1 blockade in classical Hodgkin lymphoma. Assay: immunoSEQ multiplex PCR; the TCRdb copy retains only in-frame clones and omits some. The repertoire consists of some 17,000 clones, with 75% occurring once and the leading ten covering around 2.1%. This sample comprised CD4+ T cells from blood, obtained before the fourth cycle of nivolumab. Receptors were obtained from a human donor with classical Hodgkin lymphoma. Both conserved end residues are part of each CDR3. The order of the fields is V gene, J gene, clone size, D gene, CDR3 protein, CDR3 DNA. D genes are given only for firm matches. Size is stated for part of the rows, as once, few or many counts, or as a class when the clone is expanded.

v_call: TRBV7-2
j_call: TRBJ1-3
clone_size: .
d_call: TRBD1
cdr3_aa: CASSLRDSPGNTIYF
cdr3_nt: TGTGCCAGCAGCTTAAGGGACAGTCCAGGAAACACCATATATTTT

v_call: TRBV4-1
j_call: TRBJ2-7
clone_size: .
d_call: .
cdr3_aa: CASSQTETRAAYEQYF
cdr3_nt: TGCGCCAGCAGCCAAACCGAGACTAGGGCTGCGTACGAGCAGTACTTC

v_call: TRBV29-1
j_call: TRBJ2-5
clone_size: .
d_call: .
cdr3_aa: CSVEWGWGTDGQYF
cdr3_nt: TGCAGCGTTGAGTGGGGATGGGGCACAGACGGCCAGTACTTC

v_call: TRBV9
j_call: TRBJ2-3
clone_size: .
d_call: TRBD2
cdr3_aa: CASSVGTSATDTQYF
cdr3_nt: TGTGCCAGCAGCGTGGGGACTAGCGCCACAGATACGCAGTATTTT

v_call: TRBV7-9
j_call: TRBJ2-5
clone_size: .
d_call: TRBD1
cdr3_aa: CASGRTGGPETQYF
cdr3_nt: TGTGCCAGCGGACGGACAGGGGGGCCGGAGACCCAGTACTTC

v_call: TRBV28
j_call: TRBJ1-6
clone_size: few
d_call: TRBD1
cdr3_aa: CASTRTGVISPLHF
cdr3_nt: TGTGCCAGCACCCGGACAGGGGTTATTTCACCCCTCCACTTT

v_call: TRBV28
j_call: TRBJ1-4
clone_size: few
d_call: .
cdr3_aa: CASRPDYEKLFF
cdr3_nt: TGTGCCAGCAGACCCGATTATGAAAAACTGTTTTTT

v_call: TRBV28
j_call: TRBJ1-6
clone_size: few
d_call: TRBD1
cdr3_aa: CASGTDRGLSPLHF
cdr3_nt: TGTGCCAGCGGGACGGACAGGGGGCTTTCACCCCTCCACTTT

v_call: TRBV29-1
j_call: TRBJ1-1
clone_size: .
d_call: .
cdr3_aa: CSVEDSWGGTEAFF
cdr3_nt: TGCAGCGTTGAAGATAGTTGGGGGGGGACTGAAGCTTTCTTT

v_call: TRBV18
j_call: TRBJ2-5
clone_size: .
d_call: .
cdr3_aa: CASSLENLQETQYF
cdr3_nt: TGTGCCAGCTCTCTCGAAAATTTACAAGAGACCCAGTACTTC

v_call: TRBV6-5
j_call: TRBJ1-2
clone_size: few
d_call: TRBD1
cdr3_aa: CATGGLSNGYTF
cdr3_nt: TGTGCGACAGGGGGCCTAAGCAATGGCTACACCTTC

v_call: TRBV5-4
j_call: TRBJ1-5
clone_size: .
d_call: .
cdr3_aa: CASSRGYNQPQHF
cdr3_nt: TGTGCCAGCAGCCGAGGATACAATCAGCCCCAGCATTTT